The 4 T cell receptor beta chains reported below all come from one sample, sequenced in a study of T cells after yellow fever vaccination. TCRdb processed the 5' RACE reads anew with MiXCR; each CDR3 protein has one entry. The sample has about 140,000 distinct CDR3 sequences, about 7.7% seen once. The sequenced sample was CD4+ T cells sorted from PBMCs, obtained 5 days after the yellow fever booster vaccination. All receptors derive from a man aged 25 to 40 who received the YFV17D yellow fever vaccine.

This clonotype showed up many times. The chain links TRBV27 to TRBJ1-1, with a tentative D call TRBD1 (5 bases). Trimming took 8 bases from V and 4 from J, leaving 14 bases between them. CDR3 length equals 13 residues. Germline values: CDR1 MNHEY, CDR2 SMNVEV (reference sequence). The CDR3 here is CASGSRAGTEAFF. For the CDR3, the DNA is TGTGCCAGCGGAAGCAGGGCCGGCACTGAAGCTTTCTTT.

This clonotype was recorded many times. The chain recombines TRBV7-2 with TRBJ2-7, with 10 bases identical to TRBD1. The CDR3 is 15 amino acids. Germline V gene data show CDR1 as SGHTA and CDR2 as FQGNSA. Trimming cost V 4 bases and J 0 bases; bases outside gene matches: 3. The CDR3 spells CASSSRTGGSYEQYF. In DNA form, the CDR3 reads TGTGCCAGCAGCTCACGGACAGGGGGCTCCTACGAGCAGTACTTC.

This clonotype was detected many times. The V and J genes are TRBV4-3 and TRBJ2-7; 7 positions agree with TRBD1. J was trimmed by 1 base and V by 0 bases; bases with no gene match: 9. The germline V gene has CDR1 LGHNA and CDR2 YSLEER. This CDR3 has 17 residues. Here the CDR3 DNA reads TGCGCCAGCAGCCAAGAGACGGGCAGGGGGAATTCCTACGAGCAGTACTTC. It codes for CASSQETGRGNSYEQYF.

CDR3 DNA sequence: TGCAGTGCTAGGGACTCACCAATAGCCAAAAACATTCAGTACTTC. Residues: CSARDSPIAKNIQYF. The chain joins TRBV20-1 to TRBJ2-4; maybe TRBD2 (5 bases). The CDR3 covers 15 residues. CDR1 and CDR2 from the germline V gene are DFQATT and SNEGSKA (reference sequence). Deletions cut 3 bases from V and 0 bases from J, with 12 bases between.